The clone carrying this T cell receptor beta chain was counted at least ten times. The antigen is not known. The data were taken from a study of T cell repertoires in cytomegalovirus infection. Study at large: Based on public TCR beta signatures, there were indications of CMV infection and of a matching HLA type.

Study-wide results and caveats: Pooled public TCR beta family frequency picked out CMV carriers with the relevant HLA. What dominated the ex vivo response were HLA-C-restricted CMV-specific TCR beta clonotypes.

TCRdb re-derived calls from the reads in MiXCR, one entry per CDR3 protein. The sample lists around 450,000 distinct CDR3 sequences; roughly 12% were seen once. Looked up from germline, CDR1 is SGHTA and CDR2 is FQGNSA. The CDR3 length is 13 residues. V lost 2 bases and J 8 bases, leaving 7 bases between the germline ends. Sequencing was performed on PBMCs. This TCR derives from a human donor in good health (CMV status not recorded). Some clones in this sample may be carry-over from other donors' samples. The chain has TRBV7-2 and TRBJ1-6; D not resolved. CDR3 in DNA: TGTGCCAGCAGCTTATTTACGGATTCACCCCTCCACTTT. Protein product: CASSLFTDSPLHF.